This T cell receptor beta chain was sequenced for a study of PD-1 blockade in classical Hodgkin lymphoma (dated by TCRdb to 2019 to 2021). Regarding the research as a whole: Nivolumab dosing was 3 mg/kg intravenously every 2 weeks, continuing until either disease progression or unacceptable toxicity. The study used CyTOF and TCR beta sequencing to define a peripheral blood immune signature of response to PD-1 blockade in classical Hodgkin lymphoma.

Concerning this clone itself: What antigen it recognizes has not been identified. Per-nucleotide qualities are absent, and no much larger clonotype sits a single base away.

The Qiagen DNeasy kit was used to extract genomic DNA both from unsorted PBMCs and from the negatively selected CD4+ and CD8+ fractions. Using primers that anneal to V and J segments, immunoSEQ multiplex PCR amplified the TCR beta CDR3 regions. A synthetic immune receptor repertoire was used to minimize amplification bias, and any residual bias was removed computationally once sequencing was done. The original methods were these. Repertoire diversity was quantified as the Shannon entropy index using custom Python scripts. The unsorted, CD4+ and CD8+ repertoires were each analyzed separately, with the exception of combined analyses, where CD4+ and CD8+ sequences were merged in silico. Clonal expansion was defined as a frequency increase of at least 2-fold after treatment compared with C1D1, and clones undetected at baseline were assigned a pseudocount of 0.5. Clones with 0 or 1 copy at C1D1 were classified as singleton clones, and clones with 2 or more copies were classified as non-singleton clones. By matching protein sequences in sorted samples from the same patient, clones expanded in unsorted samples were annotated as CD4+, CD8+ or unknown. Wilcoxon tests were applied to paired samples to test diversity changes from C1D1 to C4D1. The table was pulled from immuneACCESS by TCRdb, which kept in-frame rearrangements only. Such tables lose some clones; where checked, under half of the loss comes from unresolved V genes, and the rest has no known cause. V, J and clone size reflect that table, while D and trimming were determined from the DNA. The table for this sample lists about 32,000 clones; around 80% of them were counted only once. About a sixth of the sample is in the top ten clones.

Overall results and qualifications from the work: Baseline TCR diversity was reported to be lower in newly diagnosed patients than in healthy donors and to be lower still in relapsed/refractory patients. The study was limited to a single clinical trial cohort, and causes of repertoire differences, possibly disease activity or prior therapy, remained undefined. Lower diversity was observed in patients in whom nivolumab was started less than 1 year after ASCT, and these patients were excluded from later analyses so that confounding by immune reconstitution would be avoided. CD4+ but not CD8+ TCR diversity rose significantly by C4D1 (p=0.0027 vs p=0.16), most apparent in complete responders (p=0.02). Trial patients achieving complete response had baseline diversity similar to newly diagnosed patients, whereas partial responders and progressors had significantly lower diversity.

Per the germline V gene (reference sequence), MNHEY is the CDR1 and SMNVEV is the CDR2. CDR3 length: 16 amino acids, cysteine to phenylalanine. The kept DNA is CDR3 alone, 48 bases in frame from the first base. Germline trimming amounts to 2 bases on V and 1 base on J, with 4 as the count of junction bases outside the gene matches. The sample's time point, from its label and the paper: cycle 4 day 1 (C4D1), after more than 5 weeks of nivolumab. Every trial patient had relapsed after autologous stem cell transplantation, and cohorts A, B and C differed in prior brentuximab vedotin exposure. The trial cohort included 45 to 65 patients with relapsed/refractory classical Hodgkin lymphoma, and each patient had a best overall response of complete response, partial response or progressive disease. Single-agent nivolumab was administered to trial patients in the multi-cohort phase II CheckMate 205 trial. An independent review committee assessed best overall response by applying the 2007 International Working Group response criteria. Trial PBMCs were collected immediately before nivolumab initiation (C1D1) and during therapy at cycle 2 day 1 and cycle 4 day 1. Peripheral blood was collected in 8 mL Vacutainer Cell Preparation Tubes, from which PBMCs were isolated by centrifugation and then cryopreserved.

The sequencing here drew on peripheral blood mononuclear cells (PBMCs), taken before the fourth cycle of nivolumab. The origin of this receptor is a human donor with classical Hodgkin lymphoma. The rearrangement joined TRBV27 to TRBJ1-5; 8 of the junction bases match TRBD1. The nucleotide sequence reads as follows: TGTGCCAGCAGTTTAACCAGGGGGCTAAGCAATCAGCCCCAGCATTTT. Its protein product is CASSLTRGLSNQPQHF.